This T cell receptor beta chain appears in the sequencing data of a study of OX40 agonist ivuxolimab in advanced cancers. This clone has just one count. The method was immunoSEQ multiplex PCR; TCRdb's version includes in-frame clones alone and lacks a portion of them. The sample lists more than 75,000 clones; 70% to 90% were seen once. CDR3 size: 13 residues. Germline V gene lookup returns CDR1 MNHEY and CDR2 SMNVEV (reference sequence). The V gene lost 8 bases and the J gene lost 7 bases, with 14 bases spanning the gap. The rearrangement uses TRBV27 and TRBJ2-2; TRBD1 might be the D (5 bases). This receptor was obtained from an adult with an advanced solid tumor such as melanoma, head and neck, liver or kidney cancer. The sample in question was CD4+ or CD8+ T cells sorted from blood, obtained in a trial of the OX40 agonist ivuxolimab. In DNA, the CDR3 is TGTGCCAGCTGGAAGGGGTACGGCGGGGAGCTGTTTTTT. It specifies CASWKGYGGELFF.